The entry that follows covers one T cell receptor (beta chain) sequence. Its matching antigen is unknown. This entry comes from a study of cytomegalovirus exposure and HLA in healthy donors. Broader study findings: Rarity held for most TCR sequences, but there were some public TCRs that occurred in many donors. The investigators catalogued 150 or so TCR beta chains as cytomegalovirus-associated.

Using immunoSEQ multiplex PCR, the repertoire was profiled, and TCRdb retains in-frame clones only, with some absent. The sample consists of 65,000 to 80,000 clones, 94% of them appearing once. The sequenced sample consisted of PBMCs. This clonotype was obtained from a woman between 18 and 29 years old in good health and CMV-seropositive.

CDR3 bases: TGTGCCATCAGTGTAACGGGTAATGAAAAACTGTTTTTT. Protein: CAISVTGNEKLFF. The chain employs TRBV10-3 and TRBJ1-4; D not certain. Germline assignment: CDR1 ENHRY and CDR2 SYGVKD. The V end lost 4 bases, the J end lost 4 bases, and 7 bases lay between the germline ends. CDR3 size: 13 residues.